Listed below are T cell receptor beta chains from one sample, sequenced in a study of breast tumors, draining lymph nodes, adjacent tissues. TCRdb passed the multiplex PCR reads through MiXCR, listing each CDR3 protein once. This table has roughly 20,000 distinct CDR3 sequences, roughly 40% appearing once. Specimen: breast tumor tissue. These receptors all stem from a female donor with breast cancer. Some clones in this sample may be carry-over from other donors' samples. Both conserved end residues are part of each CDR3. A D gene is named only where the DNA matches it firmly. Only some rows state a clone size, as once, few, many or a class for expanded clones.

size: many
V: TRBV7-9
D: TRBD1
J: TRBJ1-5
DNA: TGTGCCAGCAGCCTTGGGACAGGGACTCAGCCCCAGCATTTT
CDR3: CASSLGTGTQPQHF

size: many
V: TRBV4-1
D: TRBD2
J: TRBJ2-5
DNA: TGCGCCAGCAGCCGAGTCGGACTAGCGGGGGGCGAGACCCAAGAGACCCAGTACTTC
CDR3: CASSRVGLAGGETQETQYF

size: NA
V: TRBV27
D: NA
J: TRBJ2-5
DNA: TGTGCCAGCAGTTTATTTCCAGGACGAGGAGAGACCCAGTACTTC
CDR3: CASSLFPGRGETQYF

size: many
V: TRBV29-1
D: NA
J: TRBJ2-5
DNA: TGCAGCGTTAGGGACTCAGGAAAAGAGACCCAGTACTTC
CDR3: CSVRDSGKETQYF

size: many
V: TRBV10-3
D: NA
J: TRBJ2-7
DNA: TGTGCCATCAGTGAGCGGGAGAGTGGCTACGAGCAGTACTTC
CDR3: CAISERESGYEQYF

size: many
V: TRBV7-9
D: TRBD1
J: TRBJ2-3
DNA: TGTGCCAGCAGACAGGGGATCACAGATACGCAGTATTTT
CDR3: CASRQGITDTQYF

size: many
V: TRBV7-9
D: NA
J: TRBJ2-1
DNA: TGTGCCAGCAGCTTAGCTAGCGTCAACACCAATGAGCAGTTCTTC
CDR3: CASSLASVNTNEQFF

size: NA
V: TRBV6-6
D: TRBD1
J: TRBJ1-4
DNA: TGTGCCAGCAGAGAACAGGGGACTAATGAAAAACTGTTTTTT
CDR3: CASREQGTNEKLFF

size: many
V: TRBV20-1
D: NA
J: TRBJ2-4
DNA: TGCAGCCAACAACTAGCCAAAAACATTCAGTACTTC
CDR3: CSQQLAKNIQYF

size: many
V: TRBV12-3/TRBV12-4
D: NA
J: TRBJ2-7
DNA: TGTGCCAGCAGTTTAGATCTGGGGGCGCAGGACGAGCAGTACTTC
CDR3: CASSLDLGAQDEQYF

size: NA
V: TRBV2
D: NA
J: TRBJ2-3
DNA: TGTGCCAGCAGTGTCGAAGATCTGGGCACAGATACGCAGTATTTT
CDR3: CASSVEDLGTDTQYF

size: NA
V: TRBV7-2
D: NA
J: TRBJ2-6
DNA: TGTGCCAGCAGCTTAAGGGTTCTAGCGGGGGCCAACGTCCTGACTTTC
CDR3: CASSLRVLAGANVLTF

size: NA
V: TRBV10-3
D: NA
J: TRBJ2-7
DNA: TGTGCCATCAGTGAGTCACGGGGGGCCAACTCCTACGAGCAGTACTTC
CDR3: CAISESRGANSYEQYF

size: many
V: TRBV5-1
D: TRBD2
J: TRBJ2-5
DNA: TGCGCCAGCCGGGGGGAGATGTACCAAGACACCCAGTACTTC
CDR3: CASRGEMYQDTQYF

size: NA
V: TRBV7-8
D: TRBD1
J: TRBJ1-4
DNA: TGTGCCAGCAGCGAACAGGGGCAGAATGAAAAACTGTTTTTT
CDR3: CASSEQGQNEKLFF

size: NA
V: TRBV7-3
D: TRBD1
J: TRBJ1-6
DNA: TGTGCCAGCAGCCCTGGCAGCCGGGACAGAAAGAATTACCCCCTCCACTTT
CDR3: CASSPGSRDRKNYPLHF

size: NA
V: TRBV25-1
D: TRBD2
J: TRBJ2-1
DNA: TGTGCCAGCAGTTCGGATAGCGGGGGCGGAACGTACAATGAGCAGTTCTTC
CDR3: CASSSDSGGGTYNEQFF

size: medium-sized
V: TRBV5-1
D: TRBD2
J: TRBJ2-5
DNA: TGCGCCAGCAGCCCCGGACTAGCTGGGGACACCCAGTACTTC
CDR3: CASSPGLAGDTQYF

size: few
V: TRBV18
D: NA
J: TRBJ2-6
DNA: TGTGCCAGCTCACCGGGAGTCCTTCCCTCTGGGGCCAACGTCCTGACTTTC
CDR3: CASSPGVLPSGANVLTF

size: many
V: TRBV5-1
D: TRBD2
J: TRBJ2-1
DNA: TGCGCCAGCGCGAGCGGGAGCTCCTACAATGAGCAGTTCTTC
CDR3: CASASGSSYNEQFF

size: many
V: TRBV5-6
D: NA
J: TRBJ1-2
DNA: TGTGCCAGCAGCTTTCGTATCAGGGTTGATGGCTACACCTTC
CDR3: CASSFRIRVDGYTF

size: many
V: TRBV4-1
D: TRBD1
J: TRBJ1-2
DNA: TGCGCCAGCAGCCGGGGGACAGGGGAAGGGTCCGGCTATGGCTACACCTTC
CDR3: CASSRGTGEGSGYGYTF

size: NA
V: TRBV11-2
D: TRBD2
J: TRBJ2-7
DNA: TGTGCCAGCAGCTTAGGGACTAGCGCGGTCTGCGAGCAGTACTTC
CDR3: CASSLGTSAVCEQYF

size: NA
V: TRBV5-4
D: NA
J: TRBJ2-2
DNA: TGTGCCAGCAGCACAGGACGGCGGGATTACACCGGGGAGCTGTTTTTT
CDR3: CASSTGRRDYTGELFF

size: once
V: TRBV19
D: NA
J: TRBJ2-7
DNA: TGTGCCAGTAGCCTCACTTACGGCTCCTACGAGCAGTACTTC
CDR3: CASSLTYGSYEQYF

size: NA
V: TRBV28
D: NA
J: TRBJ1-4
DNA: TGTGCCAGCAGTCCTCGGACGACAACTAATGAAAAACTGTTTTTT
CDR3: CASSPRTTTNEKLFF

size: NA
V: TRBV7-8
D: NA
J: TRBJ2-3
DNA: NA
CDR3: CASSLMAGFSEQYFGPGTDTQYF